This T cell receptor beta chain stems from a study of CD8+CD57+ T cells in acquired aplastic anemia. The V end lost 2 bases, the J end lost 5 bases, and 8 bases lay between the germline ends. Germline CDR1 and CDR2: SGHTS and YDEGEE. The CDR3 covers 13 residues. Patients chosen for sequencing had CD8+CD57+ cells that had expanded, as shown by flow cytometry. The template for TCR beta VDJ and CDR3 sequence profiling was genomic DNA. Using its own MiXCR run on the reads, TCRdb lists one record per CDR3 protein. The top ten clones hold roughly 2.7% of a sample with approximately 130,000 distinct CDR3 sequences, over 30% of them seen once. Whole-study results and caveats: No significant difference in CD8+ Simpson's diversity was found between patients and controls. Found in both controls and patients were around 30 CD8+ CDR3 sequences.

In its sample, this clonotype was seen many times. Its antigen is unidentified. The specimen sequenced was sorted CD4+, CD8+, or CD8+CD57+ T cells (not recorded which) from PBMCs. This sequence joins TRBV5-8 and TRBJ2-1; D unclear. This TCR was recovered from a human donor with aplastic anemia. The CDR3 sequence is CASSFGLNNEQFF. As DNA, the CDR3 is TGTGCCAGCAGCTTTGGGTTAAACAATGAGCAGTTCTTC.